A single sample is the source of the 32 T cell receptor beta chains below, sequenced in a study of blood T cell repertoires in COVID-19. TCRdb's copy holds only in-frame clones and misses some; the assay was immunoSEQ multiplex PCR. Of about 190,000 clones listed, around 80% were seen once; the top ten hold around 20%. The sample comprised peripheral blood. The receptors shown here come from a human donor in a cohort sampled during active COVID-19.

This sequence joins TRBV5-1 and TRBJ1-6; perhaps TRBD1 as D (5 bases). V was shortened by 0 bases and J by 10 bases, with 11 bases between the two germline ends. CDR3 length: 14 residues. The germline V gene has CDR1 SGHRS and CDR2 YFSETQ. The CDR3 region is CASSLEDTISPLHF. The CDR3 DNA reads as TGCGCCAGCAGCTTGGAGGACACTATATCACCCCTCCACTTT.

This rearrangement joins TRBV11-2 to TRBJ2-3, with D perhaps matching TRBD2 (6 bases). Germline V gene lookup returns CDR1 SGHAT and CDR2 FQNNGV. The V gene lost 5 bases and the J gene lost 4 bases, with 28 bases spanning the gap. This CDR3 comprises 19 residues. The CDR3 DNA reads TGTGCCAGCAGCGAACGCCGGGACCGTACTGCAAGGAGGGCAGATACGCAGTATTTT. Its translation: CASSERRDRTARRADTQYF.

The gene calls are TRBV7-8 and TRBJ2-1; D possibly corresponds to TRBD2 (6 bases). This CDR3 spans 14 amino acids. Germline lookup yields CDR1 SGHVS and CDR2 FQNEAQ. Trimming took off 1 base at V and 10 bases at J, with 14 bases between the two ends. CDR3 bases: TGTGCCAGCAGCTTAGTATTCCGGCGGGACGAGCAGTTCTTC. It specifies CASSLVFRRDEQFF.

This clone has only one observation. The V gene is TRBV6-5, the J gene TRBJ2-5, with a weak D call TRBD1 (6 bases). This CDR3 comprises 14 residues. Germline CDR1 and CDR2: MNHEY and SVGAGI. V shed 4 bases and J shed 4 bases, with 13 bases lying between them. The CDR3 is CASSSRQGLETQYF. The CDR3, as DNA: TGTGCCAGCAGTTCCCGCCAGGGGCTAGAGACCCAGTACTTC.

V and J are TRBV5-1 and TRBJ1-1; no clear D gene. Germline assignment: CDR1 SGHRS and CDR2 YFSETQ. The CDR3 is 15 amino acids. Trimming took 0 bases from V and 8 from J, leaving 17 bases between them. The CDR3 coding sequence is TGCGCCAGCAGCTTGGTCTCCTCGGGGAGTTCCGAAGCTTTCTTT. Translating it yields CASSLVSSGSSEAFF.

J is TRBJ2-2 and V is TRBV29-1; the D gene is possibly TRBD1 (5 bases). Germline CDR1 reads SQVTM; CDR2 reads ANQGSEA. V lost 5 bases, J lost 4 bases, and 14 bases lay in between. This CDR3 has 14 amino acids. CDR3: CSVRLGPGTGELFF. CDR3 nucleotides: TGCAGCGTTCGTCTGGGGCCGGGCACCGGGGAGCTGTTTTTT.

This chain connects TRBV11-2 to TRBJ1-1; 8 bases line up with TRBD1. Germline trimming cut 6 bases from V and 2 bases from J; bases unmatched to any gene: 11. There are 16 residues in the CDR3. Germline V gives CDR1 SGHAT, CDR2 FQNNGV. CDR3 DNA: TGTGCCAGCAGGTTTACAGGGGGGGGGCCTAACACTGAAGCTTTCTTT. It translates to CASRFTGGGPNTEAFF.

The V and J genes are TRBV30 and TRBJ1-2, with D uncertain. V was cut by 2 bases and J by 2 bases, with 12 bases left in between. Germline lookup yields CDR1 GTSNPN and CDR2 SVGIG (reference sequence). This CDR3 has 14 residues. The CDR3: CAWSQEVPNYGYTF. Written as DNA, the CDR3 is TGTGCCTGGAGTCAAGAGGTGCCGAACTATGGCTACACCTTC.

This clone was picked up a small number of times. This chain links TRBV30 with TRBJ1-3; 7 positions agree with TRBD1. V dropped 0 bases and J dropped 3; count of bases not matched to a gene: 8. The germline gives CDR1 GTSNPN, CDR2 SVGIG (reference sequence). The length of the CDR3 is 16 residues. In DNA, the CDR3 is TGTGCCTGGAGTGTGCGCGGACAGGTCCATGGAAACACCATATATTTT. Translating gives CAWSVRGQVHGNTIYF.

The CDR3 here is CASSLAGDGYTF. The CDR3, as DNA: TGTGCCAGCAGCTTGGCAGGGGATGGCTACACCTTC. This chain joins TRBV5-5 and TRBJ1-2; D is perhaps TRBD1 (6 bases). The CDR3 covers 12 residues. V lost 0 bases, J lost 6 bases, and 6 bases lay in between. CDR1 is SGHKS and CDR2 is YYEKEE in the germline V gene (reference sequence). Based on the CDR3 plus reference TRBV5-5 and TRBJ1-2, the full variable domain is DAGVTQSPTHLIKTRGQQVTLRCSPISGHKSVSWYQQVLGQGPQFIFQYYEKEERGRGNFPDRFSARQFPNYSSELNVNALLLGDSALYLCASSLAGDGYTFGSGTRLTVV.

This chain connects TRBV28 to TRBJ1-2, with 8 bases that match TRBD1. This CDR3 has 14 residues. Trimming took 6 bases from V and 7 from J; bases not matched to a gene: 10. In germline, CDR1 is MDHEN, CDR2 SYDVKM. CDR3 bases: TGTGCCAGCAGATCTCCCGGACAGGGACCTGGCTACACCTTC. It is translated as CASRSPGQGPGYTF.

The rearrangement uses TRBV6-5 and TRBJ2-2, with D perhaps matching TRBD2 (5 bases). This CDR3 is 15 amino acids long. Trimming took off 4 bases at V and 4 bases at J, with 13 bases between the two ends. Germline V gene lookup returns CDR1 MNHEY and CDR2 SVGAGI. For the CDR3, the DNA is TGTGCCAGCAGTTTAGCGACTGGCATCACCGGGGAGCTGTTTTTT. It yields the protein CASSLATGITGELFF.

V usage is TRBV4-2 and J usage is TRBJ1-6, with 8 bases fitting TRBD1. V shed 0 bases and J 9 bases; nucleotides not matched to a gene: 10. This CDR3 spans 17 amino acids. Germline V gene sequence: CDR1 LGHNA, CDR2 YNFKEQ. For the CDR3, the DNA is TGTGCCAGCAGCCAAGATGTTAGCGACAGGGGATCTTCACCCCTCCACTTT. Amino acid sequence: CASSQDVSDRGSSPLHF.

Here the CDR3 reads CASSEDRGLMDIQYF. In nucleotides, the CDR3 is TGTGCCAGCAGTGAAGACAGGGGGCTTATGGACATTCAGTACTTC. The V gene is TRBV2, the J gene TRBJ2-4; 9 nucleotides line up with TRBD1. This CDR3 contains 15 residues. Germline CDR1 SNHLY, CDR2 FYNNEI. The ends lost 1 base at V and 8 bases at J; junction bases unmatched: 6.

This clone was seen a handful of times. The rearrangement joins TRBV28 to TRBJ1-1, with 8 bases aligning to TRBD1. This CDR3 is 11 amino acids long. The ends lost 10 bases at V and 11 bases at J; junction bases unmatched: 9. Germline loops: CDR1 MDHEN, CDR2 SYDVKM. The CDR3 sequence: CATSDRVGAFF. The CDR3 nucleotides read TGTGCCACGTCGGACAGGGTCGGGGCTTTCTTT.

This clone occurred once. The chain couples TRBV28 to TRBJ2-7; D unresolved. The CDR3 sequence is 15 residues long. Per the germline V gene, CDR1 is MDHEN and CDR2 is SYDVKM. Trimming removed 4 bases at V and 0 bases at J, with 13 bases between. In nucleotides, the CDR3 is TGTGCCAGCAGTTCCCCCAGTCCACCCTCCTACGAGCAGTACTTC. As protein: CASSSPSPPSYEQYF.

This clone has just a few counts. The J gene is TRBJ2-7, the V gene TRBV28; 10 nucleotides align to TRBD1. V gave up 4 bases and J gave up 3 bases; unmatched junction bases: 6. The CDR3 spans 15 residues. Per germline, CDR1 MDHEN and CDR2 SYDVKM. CDR3 sequence reads: CASSSPGDRGYEQYF. DNA for the CDR3: TGTGCCAGCAGTTCCCCCGGGGACAGGGGCTACGAGCAGTACTTC. The full variable domain, in which reference TRBV28 and TRBJ2-7 provide the parts outside the CDR3, is DVKVTQSSRYLVKRTGEKVFLECVQDMDHENMFWYRQDPGLGLRLIYFSYDVKMKEKGDIPEGYSVSREKKERFSLILESASTNQTSMYLCASSSPGDRGYEQYFGPGTRLTVT.

The J gene is TRBJ2-1, the V gene TRBV7-7, with 12 bases fitting TRBD1. The V and J ends lost 5 bases and 6 bases, in that order; junction bases with no gene match: 5. The CDR3 has 15 residues. The V gene's germline CDR1 is SSHAT and CDR2 FNYEAQ (reference sequence). Here the CDR3 reads CASSNPGQGANEQFF. CDR3 sequence (DNA): TGTGCCAGCAGCAATCCGGGACAGGGGGCCAATGAGCAGTTCTTC.

The rearrangement links TRBV5-1 to TRBJ2-2; possibly TRBD2 for D (7 bases). Germline V gene lookup returns CDR1 SGHRS and CDR2 YFSETQ. V lost 2 bases to trimming and J lost 4 bases, with 18 bases between them. There are 17 residues in the CDR3. CDR3 sequence: CASSFDGGPSRTGELFF. As DNA, the CDR3 is TGCGCCAGCAGCTTTGACGGGGGGCCGTCGCGCACCGGGGAGCTGTTTTTT.

In its sample, this clone was seen many times. The chain carries TRBV5-6 and TRBJ1-5; D unclear. Germline assignment: CDR1 SGHDT and CDR2 YYEEEE. The CDR3 is 14 amino acids. V was cut by 1 base and J by 0 bases, with 5 bases left in between. CDR3 sequence: CASSLIGSNQPQHF. In nucleotides, the CDR3 is TGTGCCAGCAGCTTGATCGGTAGCAATCAGCCCCAGCATTTT.

This rearrangement joins TRBV6-5 to TRBJ1-2, with D maybe TRBD1 (5 bases). The CDR3 spans 14 residues. Trimming removed 6 bases from V and 5 bases from J, with 16 bases in between. Germline V gene sequence: CDR1 MNHEY, CDR2 SVGAGI. The CDR3 sequence: CASSPGRVGYGYTF. Written as DNA, the CDR3 is TGTGCCAGCAGCCCCGGCAGGGTAGGGTATGGCTACACCTTC.

This chain links TRBV4-2 with TRBJ2-1; 11 bases match TRBD2. V gave up 1 base and J gave up 7 bases; unmatched junction bases: 3. CDR3 size: 15 residues. CDR1 is LGHNA, CDR2 YNFKEQ, per germline. CDR3 amino acids: CASSQVTSGGNEQFF. CDR3 sequence (DNA): TGTGCCAGCAGCCAAGTAACTAGCGGGGGAAATGAGCAGTTCTTC.

J is TRBJ2-1 and V is TRBV9; 7 bases are shared with TRBD2. This CDR3 spans 15 amino acids. Germline CDR1 reads SGDLS; CDR2 reads YYNGEE. V lost 5 bases to trimming and J lost 6 bases; unmatched junction nucleotides: 11. CDR3 sequence: CASSGTTVAGNEQFF. CDR3 DNA: TGTGCCAGCAGTGGCACAACGGTAGCGGGCAATGAGCAGTTCTTC.

The rearrangement joins TRBV6-5 to TRBJ1-6, with TRBD1 identical over 9 bases. The CDR3 is 15 amino acids. The V and J ends lost 1 base and 10 bases, in that order; junction bases with no gene match: 5. Germline loops: CDR1 MNHEY, CDR2 SVGAGI. The CDR3 coding sequence is TGTGCCAGCAGTTACTGGGACAGGGTCAACTCACCCCTCCACTTT. It yields the protein CASSYWDRVNSPLHF.

The genes are TRBV5-1 and TRBJ1-6; 9 bases agree with TRBD1. The CDR3 covers 17 residues. With V trimmed by 6 bases and J by 6 bases, 13 bases remained unmatched. Germline CDR1 reads SGHRS; CDR2 reads YFSETQ. The DNA of the CDR3 is TGCGCCAGCAAGAAAGTAAGACAGGGACAGGGTAATTCACCCCTCCACTTT. Translated, it gives CASKKVRQGQGNSPLHF.

CDR3 loop: CASSGGSGYGYTF. The CDR3 DNA is TGTGCCTCATCGGGAGGATCGGGCTATGGCTACACCTTC. This chain connects TRBV6-5 to TRBJ1-2; D not resolved. Germline loops: CDR1 MNHEY, CDR2 SVGAGI. The V end lost 11 bases, the J end lost 4 bases, and 17 bases lay between the germline ends. The CDR3 covers 13 residues.

This clone was seen a single time. The V and J genes are TRBV2 and TRBJ1-2; D remains ambiguous. The V gene lost 7 bases and the J gene lost 8 bases, with 14 bases spanning the gap. The CDR3 length is 12 residues. The germline gives CDR1 SNHLY, CDR2 FYNNEI. The CDR3 nucleotides read TGTGCCAGCACAACGCGTGCGCCGGGCTACACCTTC. Translation: CASTTRAPGYTF.

The rearrangement uses TRBV18 and TRBJ1-1, with 7 nucleotides matching TRBD1. Germline CDR1 is KGHSH and CDR2 is LQKENI. CDR3 size: 16 residues. V trimming: 6 bases; J trimming: 5 bases; junction bases outside the gene matches: 15. The CDR3: CASSLNPGQTSTEAFF. As DNA, the CDR3 is TGTGCCAGCTCTCTAAACCCGGGACAGACTTCTACTGAAGCTTTCTTT. Full variable domain (rest looked up from reference TRBV18 and TRBJ1-1): NAGVMQNPRHLVRRRGQEARLRCSPMKGHSHVYWYRQLPEEGLKFMVYLQKENIIDESGMPKERFSAEFPKEGPSILRIQQVVRGDSAAYFCASSLNPGQTSTEAFFGQGTRLTVV.

The V call is TRBV3-1 (or the pseudogene TRBV3-2), the J call TRBJ2-5, with 7 bases fitting TRBD2. With 4 bases clipped from V and 5 bases from J, the junction kept 7 bases outside the gene matches. The CDR3 is made up of 14 amino acids. Germline V gives CDR1 LGHDT, CDR2 YNNKEL (reference sequence). The CDR3 DNA reads TGTGCCAGCAGCCTACGGGGGGTCGGGGAGACCCAGTACTTC. It specifies CASSLRGVGETQYF.

The chain joins TRBV25-1 to TRBJ1-3, with TRBD1 matching 7 bases. Looked up from germline, CDR1 is MGHDK and CDR2 is SYGVNS. J gave up 6 bases and V 6 bases, and 5 bases lay outside the gene matches. The CDR3 is made up of 13 amino acids. CDR3 DNA: TGTGCCAGCAGGGAGACAGGGCTAAACACCATATATTTT. As protein: CASRETGLNTIYF.

V is TRBV10-3 and J is TRBJ1-2, with 11 nucleotides matching TRBD1. V lost 8 bases to trimming and J lost 0 bases; unmatched junction nucleotides: 17. Germline V gene sequence: CDR1 ENHRY, CDR2 SYGVKD. The CDR3 totals 19 residues. The CDR3 loop is CAIRPLDRDRGETNYGYTF. The CDR3 DNA follows: TGTGCCATCCGTCCGTTAGACCGGGACAGGGGGGAGACTAACTATGGCTACACCTTC.

This clone has just a few counts. This chain joins TRBV28 and TRBJ1-5; the D gene is possibly TRBD1 (6 bases). The CDR3 is made up of 18 amino acids. Trimming cost V 6 bases and J 1 base, with 22 bases left between them. The germline V gene encodes CDR1 MDHEN and CDR2 SYDVKM. CDR3 amino acids: CASSRPGAGRGSNQPQHF. For the CDR3, the DNA is TGTGCCAGCAGCCGTCCGGGAGCAGGGAGGGGGAGCAATCAGCCCCAGCATTTT.